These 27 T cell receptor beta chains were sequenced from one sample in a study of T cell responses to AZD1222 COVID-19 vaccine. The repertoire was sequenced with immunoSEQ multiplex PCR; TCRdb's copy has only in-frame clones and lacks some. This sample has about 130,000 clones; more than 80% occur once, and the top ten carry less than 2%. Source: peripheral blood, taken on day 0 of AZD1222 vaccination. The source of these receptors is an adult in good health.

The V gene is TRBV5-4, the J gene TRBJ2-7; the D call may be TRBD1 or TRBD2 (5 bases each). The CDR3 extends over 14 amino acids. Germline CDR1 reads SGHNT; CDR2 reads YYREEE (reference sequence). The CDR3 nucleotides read TGTGTCTCGAGCCGGGACGGCCTCTCCTACGAGCAGTACTTC. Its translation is CVSSRDGLSYEQYF.

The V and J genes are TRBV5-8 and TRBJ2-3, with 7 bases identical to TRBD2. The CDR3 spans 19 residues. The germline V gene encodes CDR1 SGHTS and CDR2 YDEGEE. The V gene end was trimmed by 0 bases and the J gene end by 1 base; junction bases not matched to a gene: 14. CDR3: CASSLEGGPLSTGTDTQYF. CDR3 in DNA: TGTGCCAGCAGCTTGGAGGGAGGGCCCCTTAGCACGGGCACAGATACGCAGTATTTT.

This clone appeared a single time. The CDR3 here is CAWSVQGGYGYTF. CDR3 bases: TGTGCCTGGAGTGTCCAGGGCGGCTATGGCTACACCTTC. V is TRBV30 and J is TRBJ1-2, with a possible D match to TRBD1 (5 bases). V lost 0 bases and J 4 bases, leaving 9 bases between the germline ends. This CDR3 contains 13 residues. In germline, CDR1 is GTSNPN, CDR2 SVGIG (reference sequence). The variable domain in full, with the rest retrieved from reference TRBV30 and TRBJ1-2, is SQTIHQWPATLVQPVGSPLSLECTVEGTSNPNLYWYRQAAGRGLQLLFYSVGIGQISSEVPQNLSASRPQDRQFILSSKKLLLSDSGFYLCAWSVQGGYGYTFGSGTRLTVV.

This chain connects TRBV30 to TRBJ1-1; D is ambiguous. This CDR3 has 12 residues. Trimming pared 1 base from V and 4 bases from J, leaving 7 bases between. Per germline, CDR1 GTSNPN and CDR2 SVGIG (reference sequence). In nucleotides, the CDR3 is TGTGCCTGGAGTGGGGTCGGCACTGAAGCTTTCTTT. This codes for CAWSGVGTEAFF.

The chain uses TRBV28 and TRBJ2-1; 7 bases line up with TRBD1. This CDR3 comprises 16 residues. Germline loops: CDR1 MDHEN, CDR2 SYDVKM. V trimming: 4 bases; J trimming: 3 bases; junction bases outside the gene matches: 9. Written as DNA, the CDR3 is TGTGCCAGCAGTTCCGGGACAGTCGTCCTCTACAATGAGCAGTTCTTC. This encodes CASSSGTVVLYNEQFF.

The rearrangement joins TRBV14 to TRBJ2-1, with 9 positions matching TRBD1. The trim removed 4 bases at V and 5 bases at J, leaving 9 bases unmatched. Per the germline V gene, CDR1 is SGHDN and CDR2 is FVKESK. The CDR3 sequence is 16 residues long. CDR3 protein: CASSLMGQGWDNEQFF. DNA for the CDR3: TGTGCCAGCAGCCTCATGGGACAGGGATGGGACAATGAGCAGTTCTTC.

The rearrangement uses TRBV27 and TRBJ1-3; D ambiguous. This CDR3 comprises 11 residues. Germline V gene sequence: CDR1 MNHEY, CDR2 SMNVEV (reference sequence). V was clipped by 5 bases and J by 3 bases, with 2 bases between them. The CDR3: CASSHGNTIYF. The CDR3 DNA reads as TGTGCCAGCAGTCATGGAAACACCATATATTTT.

The CDR3 sequence is CSVSGQLDLYEQYF. The CDR3 DNA is TGCAGCGTCTCCGGACAGTTAGATCTCTACGAGCAGTACTTC. The chain links TRBV29-1 to TRBJ2-7, with D possibly matching TRBD1 (6 bases). Germline loops: CDR1 SQVTM, CDR2 ANQGSEA. CDR3 length: 14 residues. Trimming took 6 bases from V and 3 from J, leaving 18 bases between them.

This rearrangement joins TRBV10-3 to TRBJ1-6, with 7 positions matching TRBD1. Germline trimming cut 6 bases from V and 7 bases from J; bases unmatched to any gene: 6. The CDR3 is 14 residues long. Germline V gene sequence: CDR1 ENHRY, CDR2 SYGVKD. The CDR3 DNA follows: TGTGCCATCAGGACAGGGAACGACAATTCACCCCTCCACTTT. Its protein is CAIRTGNDNSPLHF.

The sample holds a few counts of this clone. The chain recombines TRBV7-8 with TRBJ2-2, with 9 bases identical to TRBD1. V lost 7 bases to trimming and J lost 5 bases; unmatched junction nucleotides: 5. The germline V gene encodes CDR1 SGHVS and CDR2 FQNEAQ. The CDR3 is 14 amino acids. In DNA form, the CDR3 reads TGTGCCAGCAACCCTGACAGGGGGACCGGGGAGCTGTTTTTT. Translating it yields CASNPDRGTGELFF.

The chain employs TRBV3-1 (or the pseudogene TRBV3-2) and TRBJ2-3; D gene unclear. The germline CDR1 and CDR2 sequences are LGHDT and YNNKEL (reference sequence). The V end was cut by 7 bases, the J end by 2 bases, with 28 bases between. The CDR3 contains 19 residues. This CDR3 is CASTPRLLNRKTSTDTQYF. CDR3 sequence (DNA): TGTGCCAGCACCCCCCGCCTCCTGAACAGAAAAACCTCCACAGATACGCAGTATTTT.

Here the CDR3 reads CASRKTGTYTF. The CDR3 nucleotides are TGTGCCAGCAGAAAAACAGGAACATACACCTTC. The gene calls are TRBV6-5 and TRBJ1-2, with D perhaps TRBD1 (5 bases). Trimming cost V 6 bases and J 11 bases, with 13 bases left between them. This CDR3 is 11 amino acids long. The germline gives CDR1 MNHEY, CDR2 SVGAGI.

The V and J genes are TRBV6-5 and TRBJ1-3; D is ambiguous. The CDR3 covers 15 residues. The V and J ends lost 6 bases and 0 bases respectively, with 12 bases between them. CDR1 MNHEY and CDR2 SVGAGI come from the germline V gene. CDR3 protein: CASRIEGGSGNTIYF. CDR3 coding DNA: TGTGCCAGCAGGATAGAGGGAGGCTCTGGAAACACCATATATTTT.

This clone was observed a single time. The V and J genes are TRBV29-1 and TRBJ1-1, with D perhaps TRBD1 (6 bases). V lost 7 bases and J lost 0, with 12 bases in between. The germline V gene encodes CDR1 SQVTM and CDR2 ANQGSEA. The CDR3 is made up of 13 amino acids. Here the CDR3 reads CSAGGQMNTEAFF. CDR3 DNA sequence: TGCAGCGCCGGGGGGCAGATGAACACTGAAGCTTTCTTT.

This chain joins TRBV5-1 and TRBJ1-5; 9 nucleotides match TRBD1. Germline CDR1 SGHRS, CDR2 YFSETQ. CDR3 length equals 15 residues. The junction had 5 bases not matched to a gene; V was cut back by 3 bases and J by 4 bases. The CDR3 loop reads CASSWGTGSNQPQHF. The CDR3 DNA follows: TGCGCCAGCAGCTGGGGGACAGGGAGTAATCAGCCCCAGCATTTT.

The CDR3 DNA follows: TGTGCCAGCAGCCCCGACAGGGCCCTAGCCAAAAACATTCAGTACTTC. Its protein is CASSPDRALAKNIQYF. The chain employs TRBV3-1 (or the pseudogene TRBV3-2) and TRBJ2-4; TRBD1 matches 7 bases. The CDR3 is 16 amino acids. Germline assignment: CDR1 LGHDT and CDR2 YNNKEL (reference sequence). After removal of 4 bases from V and 0 bases from J, the junction contained 6 bases not matched to a gene.

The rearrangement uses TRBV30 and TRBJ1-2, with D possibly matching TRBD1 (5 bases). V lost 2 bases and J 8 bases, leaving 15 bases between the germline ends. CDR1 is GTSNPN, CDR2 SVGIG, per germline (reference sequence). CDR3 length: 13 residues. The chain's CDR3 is CAWSLTGAPGYTF. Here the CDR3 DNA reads TGTGCCTGGAGTCTAACTGGGGCCCCCGGCTACACCTTC.

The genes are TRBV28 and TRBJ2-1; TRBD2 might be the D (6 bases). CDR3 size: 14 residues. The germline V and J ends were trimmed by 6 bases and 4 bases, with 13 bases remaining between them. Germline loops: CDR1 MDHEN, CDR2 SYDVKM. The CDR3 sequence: CASSPLGTYNEQFF. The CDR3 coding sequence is TGTGCCAGCAGCCCACTAGGGACTTACAATGAGCAGTTCTTC.

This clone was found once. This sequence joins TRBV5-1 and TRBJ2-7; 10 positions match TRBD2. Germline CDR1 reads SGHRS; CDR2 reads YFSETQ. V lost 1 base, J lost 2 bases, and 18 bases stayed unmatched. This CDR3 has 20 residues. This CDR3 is CASSLPRDNRLAGYTYEQYF. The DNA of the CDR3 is TGCGCCAGCAGCTTGCCAAGGGACAATCGACTAGCGGGTTATACCTACGAGCAGTACTTC.

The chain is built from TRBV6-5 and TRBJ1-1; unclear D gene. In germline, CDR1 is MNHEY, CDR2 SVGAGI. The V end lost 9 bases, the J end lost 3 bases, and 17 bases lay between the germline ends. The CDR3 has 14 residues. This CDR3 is CASGVEGLDTEAFF. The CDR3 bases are TGTGCCAGTGGGGTGGAGGGCTTGGACACTGAAGCTTTCTTT.

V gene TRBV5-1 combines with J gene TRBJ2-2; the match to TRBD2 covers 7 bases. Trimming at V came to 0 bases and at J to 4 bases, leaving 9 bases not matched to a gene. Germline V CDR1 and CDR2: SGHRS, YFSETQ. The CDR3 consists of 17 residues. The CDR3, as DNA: TGCGCCAGCAGCTTGGATATCTTGGCGGGAGCCACCGGGGAGCTGTTTTTT. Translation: CASSLDILAGATGELFF.

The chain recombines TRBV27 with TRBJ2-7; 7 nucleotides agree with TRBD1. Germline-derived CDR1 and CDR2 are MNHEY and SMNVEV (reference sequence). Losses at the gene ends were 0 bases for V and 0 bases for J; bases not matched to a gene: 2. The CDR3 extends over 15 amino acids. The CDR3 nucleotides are TGTGCCAGCAGTTTATCAGGGGGCAACTCCTACGAGCAGTACTTC. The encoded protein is CASSLSGGNSYEQYF.

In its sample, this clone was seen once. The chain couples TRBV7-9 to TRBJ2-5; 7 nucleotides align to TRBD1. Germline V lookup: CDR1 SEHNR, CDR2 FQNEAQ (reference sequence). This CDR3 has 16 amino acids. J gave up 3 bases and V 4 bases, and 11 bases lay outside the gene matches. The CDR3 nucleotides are TGTGCCAGCAGCTACGATCCCGGGACAGACGAAGAGACCCAGTACTTC. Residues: CASSYDPGTDEETQYF.

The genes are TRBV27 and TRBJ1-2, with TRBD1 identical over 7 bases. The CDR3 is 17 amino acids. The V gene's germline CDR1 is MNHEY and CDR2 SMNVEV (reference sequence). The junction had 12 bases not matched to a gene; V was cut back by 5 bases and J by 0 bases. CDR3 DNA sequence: TGTGCCAGCAGTCTTAAGGGGGCTCAGGTCACTAACTATGGCTACACCTTC. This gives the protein CASSLKGAQVTNYGYTF.

CDR3 sequence reads: CASSQLMNTEAFF. The CDR3 region has the DNA TGCGCCAGCAGCCAACTGATGAACACTGAAGCTTTCTTT. The chain links TRBV4-1 to TRBJ1-1; D remains ambiguous. The V end was cut by 2 bases, the J end by 0 bases, with 4 bases between. This CDR3 has 13 residues. The germline V gene has CDR1 MGHRA and CDR2 YSYEKL.

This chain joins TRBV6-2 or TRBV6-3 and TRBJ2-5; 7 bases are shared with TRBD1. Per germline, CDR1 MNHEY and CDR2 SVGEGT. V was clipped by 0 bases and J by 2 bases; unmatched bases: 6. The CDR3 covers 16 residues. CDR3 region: CASSYSSGTVQETQYF. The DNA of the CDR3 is TGTGCCAGCAGTTACTCGTCCGGGACAGTACAAGAGACCCAGTACTTC.

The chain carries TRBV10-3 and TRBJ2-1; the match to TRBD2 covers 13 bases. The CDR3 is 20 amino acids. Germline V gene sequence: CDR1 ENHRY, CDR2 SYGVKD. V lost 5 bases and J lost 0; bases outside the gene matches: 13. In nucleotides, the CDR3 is TGTGCCATCAGTCCTTTTACTAGCGGGAGGGCGCCAAGCTCCTACAATGAGCAGTTCTTC. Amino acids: CAISPFTSGRAPSSYNEQFF.